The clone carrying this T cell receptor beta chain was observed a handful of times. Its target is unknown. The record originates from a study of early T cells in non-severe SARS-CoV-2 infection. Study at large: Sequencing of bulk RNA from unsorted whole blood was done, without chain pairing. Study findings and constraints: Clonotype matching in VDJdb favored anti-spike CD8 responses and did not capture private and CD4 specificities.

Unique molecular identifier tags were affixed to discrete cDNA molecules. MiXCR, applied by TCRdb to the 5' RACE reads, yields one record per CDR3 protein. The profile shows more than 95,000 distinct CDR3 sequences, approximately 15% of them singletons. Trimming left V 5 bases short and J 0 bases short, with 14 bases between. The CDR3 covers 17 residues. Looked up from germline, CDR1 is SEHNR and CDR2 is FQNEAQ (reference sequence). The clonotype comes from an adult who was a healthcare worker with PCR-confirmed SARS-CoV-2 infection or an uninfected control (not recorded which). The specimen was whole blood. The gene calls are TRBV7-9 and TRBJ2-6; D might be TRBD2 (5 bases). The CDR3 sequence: CASSPTGIPSGANVLTF. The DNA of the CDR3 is TGTGCCAGCAGCCCAACCGGGATCCCCTCTGGGGCCAACGTCCTGACTTTC.